Sequencing of this T cell receptor beta chain was carried out in a study of blood T cell repertoires in COVID-19. This clone was picked up a small number of times. CDR1 is LGHDT and CDR2 is YNNKEL in the germline V gene (reference sequence). The CDR3 extends over 16 amino acids. The V and J ends lost 1 base and 2 bases, in that order; junction bases with no gene match: 5. In the original workflow: Cell counts per sample came from amplifying reference gene primers. Produced via immunoSEQ multiplex PCR; TCRdb's table is partial and in-frame only. D and trimming were read from the DNA, whereas the V and J calls and clone size are those reported in that table. The data contain about 400,000 clones, about 86% of them singletons.

This chain joins TRBV3-1 (or the pseudogene TRBV3-2) and TRBJ2-3, with 8 bases fitting TRBD2. The sample consisted of peripheral blood. This clonotype was obtained from a woman aged 55-69 years with COVID-19, enrolled during active disease. The CDR3 sequence is CASSQGSGGYTDTQYF. The CDR3 nucleotides read TGTGCCAGCAGCCAAGGCAGCGGGGGTTACACAGATACGCAGTATTTT.